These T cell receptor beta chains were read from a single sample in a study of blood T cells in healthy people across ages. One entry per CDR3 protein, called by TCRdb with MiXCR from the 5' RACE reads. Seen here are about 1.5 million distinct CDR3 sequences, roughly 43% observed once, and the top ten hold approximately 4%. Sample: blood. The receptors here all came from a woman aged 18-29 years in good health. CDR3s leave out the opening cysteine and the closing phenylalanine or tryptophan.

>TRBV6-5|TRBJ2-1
ASRGLVRGDEQF
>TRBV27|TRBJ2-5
ASSLGGWTLYNEQY
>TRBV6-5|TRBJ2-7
ASSWAVGAYEQY
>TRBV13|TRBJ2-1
ASSHGDIRFYDEQF
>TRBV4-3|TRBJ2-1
ASSRNPGRAGVNEQF
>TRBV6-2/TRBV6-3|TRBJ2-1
ASSYRGQPYNGQF
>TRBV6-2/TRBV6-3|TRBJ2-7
ASSWISEYYEQY
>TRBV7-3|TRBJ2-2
ASSLMGGTGELF
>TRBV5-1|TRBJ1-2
ASSLRTGHYGYT
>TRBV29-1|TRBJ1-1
SVKGEGPEAF
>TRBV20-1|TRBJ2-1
SALKGVNEQF
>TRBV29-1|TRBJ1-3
SAGTGSSGNTIY
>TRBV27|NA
ASSLLVQGAEGVSEQY
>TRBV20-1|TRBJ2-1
SAKRKFWSEQF
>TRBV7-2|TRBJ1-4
ASSTRTTTNEKLF
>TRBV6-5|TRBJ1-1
ASRQDTWNTEAF
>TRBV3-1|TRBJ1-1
ASSLGPATAF
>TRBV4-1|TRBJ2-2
ASSQVERLAGPGELF
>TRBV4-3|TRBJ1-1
ASSQDPRQGLGTEAF
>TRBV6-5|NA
ASSSPTQSEQY
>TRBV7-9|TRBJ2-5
ASSLILDTETQY
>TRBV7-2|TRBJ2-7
ASSAEGGLLEQY
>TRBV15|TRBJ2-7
ATSRDIGQTYEQY
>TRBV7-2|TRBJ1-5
ASSSWGPQH
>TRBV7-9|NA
ASSFPPTENRYEQY
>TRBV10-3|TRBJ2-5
AISESRRGGDNEQY
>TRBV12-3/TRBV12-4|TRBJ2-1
ASSLIAHEQF
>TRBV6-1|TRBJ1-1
ASLSPPGHGNAEAF
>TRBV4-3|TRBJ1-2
ASSQEPAVNYGYT
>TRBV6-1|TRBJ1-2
ASSTDLRAYGYT
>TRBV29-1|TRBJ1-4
SVALDSSNEKLF
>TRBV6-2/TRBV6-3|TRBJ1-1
ASSPWSTEAF
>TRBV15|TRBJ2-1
ATSREWVEQF
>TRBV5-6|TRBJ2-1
ASSPGPYSGYNEQF
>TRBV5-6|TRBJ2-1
ASSLLRENYNEQF
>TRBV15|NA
ATSRDAVAGPEQY
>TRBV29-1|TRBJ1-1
SVPRQGVMDTEAF
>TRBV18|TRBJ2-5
ASSPPYAFQETQY
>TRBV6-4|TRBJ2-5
ASSDSRQGVDEQY
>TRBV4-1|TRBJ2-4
ASSQVRRDAYNEQY
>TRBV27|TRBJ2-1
ASHFYRDRGIDEQF
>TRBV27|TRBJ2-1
ASSSPRGARAYNEQF
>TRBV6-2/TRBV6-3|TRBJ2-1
ASSYSAGDNEQF
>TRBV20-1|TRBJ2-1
SARGLPGEQF
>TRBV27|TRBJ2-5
ASSLTTSGLGTQY
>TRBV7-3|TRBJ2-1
ASSLTSGGNKEQF
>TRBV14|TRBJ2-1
ASSKSYSGQPYYNEQF
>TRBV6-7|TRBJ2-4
ASSCRGAKNIQY
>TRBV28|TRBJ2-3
ASIAGGADTQY
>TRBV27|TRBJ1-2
ASSLSTGWDGYT
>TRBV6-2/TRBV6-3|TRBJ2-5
ASSYSVMETQY
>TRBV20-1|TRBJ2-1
SASGQGEYNEQF
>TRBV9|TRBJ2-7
ASSGGLGYEQY
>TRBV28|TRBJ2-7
ASTHGDRQRDEQY